These 28 T cell receptor beta chains were sequenced from one sample in a study of shared clonotypes between healthy human individuals. TCRdb's copy holds only in-frame clones and misses some; the assay was immunoSEQ multiplex PCR. The repertoire includes about 2.4 million clones, approximately 94% of them detected once, and roughly 0.36% sits in the top ten. Sample: naive CD4+ T cells from PBMCs. Subset: CD45RA+ positively selected. These receptors all stem from a man aged 18 to 29 in good health. Some clones in this sample may be carry-over from other donors' samples.

The rearrangement uses TRBV5-1 and TRBJ2-3, with D possibly being TRBD1 or TRBD2 (5 bases each). The CDR3 runs 15 residues. Germline lookup yields CDR1 SGHRS and CDR2 YFSETQ. V lost 3 bases and J 4 bases, leaving 15 bases between the germline ends. This CDR3 reads CASSWQGDGADTQYF. The DNA of the CDR3 is TGCGCCAGCAGCTGGCAAGGGGACGGCGCAGATACGCAGTATTTT.

As to this clone: Other DNA variants within this sample encode the same CDR3. The V gene is TRBV7-2, the J gene TRBJ1-2, with TRBD1 matching over 9 bases. The germline gives CDR1 SGHTA, CDR2 FQGNSA. The V and J ends lost 6 bases and 5 bases, in that order; junction bases with no gene match: 7. The CDR3 covers 14 residues. The CDR3 is CASRPTGGAYGYTF. As DNA, the CDR3 is TGTGCCAGCAGGCCTACAGGGGGCGCTTATGGCTACACCTTC.

CDR3 in amino acids: CASSLGPPGAYEQYF. DNA of the CDR3: TGCGCCAGCAGCTTGGGGCCGCCGGGTGCCTACGAGCAGTACTTC. J is TRBJ2-7 and V is TRBV5-1; D ambiguous. The germline V and J ends were trimmed by 0 bases and 2 bases, with 12 bases remaining between them. The length of the CDR3 is 15 residues. The germline V gene encodes CDR1 SGHRS and CDR2 YFSETQ.

The CDR3 DNA follows: TGTGCCAGCAGCAAAAAAATGGGTAAAGCGGGGAATACCTACGAGCAGTACTTC. This translates into CASSKKMGKAGNTYEQYF. J is TRBJ2-7 and V is TRBV21-1; TRBD2, as called in the table, went unchecked against the DNA. TRBV21-1 is a pseudogene segment. The length of the CDR3 is 18 residues.

V usage is TRBV6-1 and J usage is TRBJ1-5; 8 bases match TRBD1. The germline CDR1 and CDR2 sequences are MNHNS and SASEGT. J lost 9 bases, V lost 4 bases, and 2 bases had no gene match. The length of the CDR3 is 12 residues. The CDR3 nucleotides read TGTGCCAGCAGTGGCGGGACAGGGCCCCAGCATTTT. Translated, it gives CASSGGTGPQHF.

On this clone itself: The same CDR3 also results from other DNA sequences found in this sample. V is TRBV29-1 and J is TRBJ2-5; no clear D gene. This CDR3 comprises 11 residues. Trimming took off 3 bases at V and 5 bases at J, with 7 bases between the two ends. Germline assignment: CDR1 SQVTM and CDR2 ANQGSEA. CDR3 amino acids: CSVDLGETQYF. CDR3 bases: TGCAGCGTTGACCTTGGGGAGACCCAGTACTTC.

The chain has TRBV11-3 and TRBJ2-1; TRBD2 aligns across 8 bases. V lost 4 bases to trimming and J lost 10 bases; unmatched junction nucleotides: 6. CDR1 and CDR2 (germline): SGHNT, YENEEA. The CDR3 covers 13 residues. Written as DNA, the CDR3 is TGTGCCAGCAGCTCCGAAAGACTAGCGGAGCAGTTCTTC. Protein product: CASSSERLAEQFF.

The V gene is TRBV18, the J gene TRBJ1-3; D perhaps matches TRBD1 (5 bases). The CDR3 sequence is 16 residues long. Trimming took 4 bases from V and 2 from J, leaving 15 bases between them. CDR1 is KGHSH and CDR2 is LQKENI in the germline V gene. The CDR3 sequence is CASSQGRPGTGNTIYF. The CDR3 DNA is TGTGCCAGCTCACAGGGGCGTCCGGGGACTGGAAACACCATATATTTT.

V usage is TRBV5-8 and J usage is TRBJ2-3; D perhaps matches TRBD1 (6 bases). The CDR3 covers 14 residues. Deletions cut 4 bases from V and 1 base from J, with 10 bases between. The germline gives CDR1 SGHTS, CDR2 YDEGEE. This CDR3 is CASSPRTGTDTQYF. The CDR3 coding sequence is TGTGCCAGCAGCCCACGGACAGGCACAGATACGCAGTATTTT.

J is TRBJ2-2 and V is TRBV7-3; D not certain. The CDR3 is 15 residues long. CDR1 and CDR2 (germline): SGHTA, FQGTGA. V was pared by 2 bases and J by 3 bases, with 10 bases between. CDR3 amino acids: CASSLFQPDTGELFF. The CDR3 DNA sequence: TGTGCCAGCAGCTTATTTCAGCCAGACACCGGGGAGCTGTTTTTT.

This chain connects TRBV28 to TRBJ2-1; no reliable D call. The V end lost 3 bases, the J end lost 0 bases, and 9 bases lay between the germline ends. The CDR3 runs to 15 residues. CDR1 MDHEN and CDR2 SYDVKM come from the germline V gene. The CDR3 sequence: CASSLRLSSYNEQFF. The CDR3 nucleotides read TGTGCCAGCAGTTTGAGGCTGAGCTCCTACAATGAGCAGTTCTTC.

The chain carries TRBV5-1 and TRBJ1-3; TRBD1 is a possible D gene (6 bases). V was shortened by 0 bases and J by 2 bases, with 9 bases between the two germline ends. This CDR3 region has 15 residues. CDR1 and CDR2 from the germline V gene are SGHRS and YFSETQ. The CDR3 DNA is TGCGCCAGCAGCTTGGAGGGGGTTCCTGGAAACACCATATATTTT. This encodes CASSLEGVPGNTIYF.

As concerns this clone: Other DNA sequences in the sample encode the same CDR3. The chain joins TRBV5-1 to TRBJ1-3; the D is unclear. Germline-derived CDR1 and CDR2 are SGHRS and YFSETQ. This CDR3 comprises 15 residues. The V gene lost 1 base and the J gene lost 0 bases, with 8 bases spanning the gap. The chain's CDR3 is CASSLSPGSGNTIYF. CDR3 bases: TGCGCCAGCAGCTTGTCCCCAGGCTCTGGAAACACCATATATTTT.

This clone was recorded once. V is TRBV5-1 and J is TRBJ2-2, with D possibly TRBD2 on 6 matching bases. The V gene's germline CDR1 is SGHRS and CDR2 YFSETQ. CDR3 length: 15 residues. Trimming removed 0 bases from V and 5 bases from J, with 11 bases in between. CDR3 in DNA: TGCGCCAGCAGCTTGGGAGAACTAGCTACCGGGGAGCTGTTTTTT. Its protein product is CASSLGELATGELFF.

This chain connects TRBV7-2 to TRBJ2-1, with 12 bases aligning to TRBD2. The CDR3 is 17 residues long. CDR1 and CDR2 from the germline V gene are SGHTA and FQGNSA. The ends lost 1 base at V and 3 bases at J; junction bases unmatched: 4. The CDR3 is CASSLGASGRVYNEQFF. The CDR3 coding sequence is TGTGCCAGCAGCTTAGGGGCTAGCGGGAGGGTCTACAATGAGCAGTTCTTC.

Points on this clone: Other DNA sequences within the sample encode an identical CDR3. The rearrangement links TRBV6-6 to TRBJ1-5; no definite D call. CDR1 and CDR2 from the germline V gene are MNHNY and SVGAGI (reference sequence). The CDR3 consists of 13 residues. V lost 2 bases and J 3 bases, leaving 5 bases between the germline ends. Here the CDR3 DNA reads TGTGCCAGCAGTTACGGTTACAATCAGCCCCAGCATTTT. It translates to CASSYGYNQPQHF.

The V gene is TRBV5-1, the J gene TRBJ1-5; no firm D call. The CDR3 is 13 residues long. Germline CDR1 is SGHRS and CDR2 is YFSETQ. V was shortened by 2 bases and J by 9 bases, with 12 bases between the two germline ends. The CDR3 here is CASSFAGGGPQHF. As DNA, the CDR3 is TGCGCCAGCAGCTTTGCTGGCGGAGGGCCCCAGCATTTT.

This sequence joins TRBV15 and TRBJ1-5; no firm D call. The CDR3 has 15 residues. V was clipped by 4 bases and J by 0 bases, with 10 bases between them. Per the germline V gene, CDR1 is LNHNV and CDR2 is YYDKDF (reference sequence). The CDR3 sequence is CATSTDPNSNQPQHF. Written as DNA, the CDR3 is TGTGCCACCAGCACAGACCCAAATAGCAATCAGCCCCAGCATTTT.

This chain links TRBV30 with TRBJ1-5; 10 bases align to TRBD1. V gave up 5 bases and J gave up 5 bases; unmatched junction bases: 6. The germline V gene has CDR1 GTSNPN and CDR2 SVGIG (reference sequence). The CDR3 spans 14 residues. The CDR3 bases are TGTGCCTGGGGCAAGGACAGGGGGGATCAGCCCCAGCATTTT. Its protein product is CAWGKDRGDQPQHF.

In this sample, this clone turned up a few times. The gene calls are TRBV5-1 and TRBJ1-2; TRBD1 matches 8 bases. Trimming cost V 4 bases and J 1 base; bases outside gene matches: 6. Germline loops: CDR1 SGHRS, CDR2 YFSETQ. The length of the CDR3 is 15 residues. The CDR3 here is CASSGGQAVNYGYTF. CDR3 in DNA: TGCGCCAGCAGCGGGGGACAGGCCGTTAACTATGGCTACACCTTC.

The chain recombines TRBV18 with TRBJ2-4; no clear D gene. CDR1 and CDR2 from the germline V gene are KGHSH and LQKENI. V was cut by 1 base and J by 6 bases, with 10 bases left in between. This CDR3 is built from 14 residues. The CDR3 DNA is TGTGCCAGCTCACCACAGCGCGGCCTAAACATTCAGTACTTC. This gives the protein CASSPQRGLNIQYF.

The rearrangement uses TRBV9 and TRBJ2-1, with 9 bases aligning to TRBD2. Germline trimming cut 7 bases from V and 4 bases from J; bases unmatched to any gene: 3. This CDR3 has 13 amino acids. Per germline, CDR1 SGDLS and CDR2 YYNGEE. In DNA, the CDR3 is TGTGCCAGCCCCCTAGCGGGATACAATGAGCAGTTCTTC. Protein sequence: CASPLAGYNEQFF.

J is TRBJ2-3 and V is TRBV28, with 7 positions matching TRBD2. The germline V gene has CDR1 MDHEN and CDR2 SYDVKM. Trimming at V came to 7 bases and at J to 4 bases, leaving 2 bases not matched to a gene. This CDR3 spans 12 amino acids. Here the CDR3 reads CASMGRADTQYF. CDR3 DNA: TGTGCCAGCATGGGGAGGGCAGATACGCAGTATTTT.

The CDR3 loop is CAIERGGSYEQYF. The CDR3 DNA follows: TGTGCCATCGAGCGAGGGGGCTCCTACGAGCAGTACTTC. The chain joins TRBV28 to TRBJ2-7; perhaps TRBD1 as D (6 bases). This CDR3 is built from 13 residues. The V gene lost 10 bases and the J gene lost 0 bases, with 13 bases spanning the gap. Germline values: CDR1 MDHEN, CDR2 SYDVKM.

The rearrangement joins TRBV18 to TRBJ1-1; D remains unclear. V gave up 6 bases and J gave up 1 base, with 15 bases separating them. The CDR3 sequence is 15 residues long. CDR1 is KGHSH, CDR2 LQKENI, per germline. In DNA form, the CDR3 reads TGTGCCAGCTCCCCAGACATTAATGAGAACACTGAAGCTTTCTTT. Its protein product is CASSPDINENTEAFF. Full variable domain (remainder filled in from reference TRBV18 and TRBJ1-1): NAGVMQNPRHLVRRRGQEARLRCSPMKGHSHVYWYRQLPEEGLKFMVYLQKENIIDESGMPKERFSAEFPKEGPSILRIQQVVRGDSAAYFCASSPDINENTEAFFGQGTRLTVV.

The rearrangement links TRBV15 to TRBJ1-2, with 7 bases identical to TRBD1. The V gene end was trimmed by 0 bases and the J gene end by 4 bases; junction bases not matched to a gene: 8. Germline assignment: CDR1 LNHNV and CDR2 YYDKDF (reference sequence). The CDR3 spans 16 residues. The chain's CDR3 is CATSRDTGTDLYGYTF. DNA of the CDR3: TGTGCCACCAGCAGAGATACCGGGACAGACCTCTATGGCTACACCTTC. The entire variable domain, with the rest obtained from reference TRBV15 and TRBJ1-2, is as follows: DAMVIQNPRYQVTQFGKPVTLSCSQTLNHNVMYWYQQKSSQAPKLLFHYYDKDFNNEADTPDNFQSRRPNTSFCFLDIRSPGLGDTAMYLCATSRDTGTDLYGYTFGSGTRLTVV.

V usage is TRBV19 and J usage is TRBJ1-2, with 8 bases identical to TRBD1. V shed 5 bases and J 0 bases; nucleotides not matched to a gene: 5. The CDR3 totals 15 residues. Germline CDR1 LNHDA, CDR2 SQIVND (reference sequence). CDR3 sequence reads: CASSLQGGPNYGYTF. Here the CDR3 DNA reads TGTGCCAGTAGTTTACAGGGGGGCCCTAACTATGGCTACACCTTC.

The V gene is TRBV7-8, the J gene TRBJ2-1; no clear D gene. Deletions cut 1 base from V and 0 bases from J, with 10 bases between. The CDR3 extends over 16 amino acids. The germline gives CDR1 SGHVS, CDR2 FQNEAQ. Here the CDR3 DNA reads TGTGCCAGCAGCTTAGTCGGCTACAACTCCTACAATGAGCAGTTCTTC. Its translation is CASSLVGYNSYNEQFF.